One sample yielded the 15 T cell receptor beta chains listed below, sequenced in a study of blood T cell repertoires in COVID-19 (TCRdb year 2020). Libraries were built with the immunoSEQ multiplex PCR assay. Imported from immuneACCESS, the table was reduced by TCRdb to in-frame sequences with V and J called. These copies leave out some clones; in studies compared against another copy, an unresolved V gene accounts for under half, and the cause of the remainder is not known. This sample is represented by some 490,000 clones; approximately 86% of them were singletons. Around 7.9% of the sample is taken by the ten largest. Sequenced input: PBMCs or T cells enriched from blood (not recorded which). The receptors were gathered from a woman aged 55 to 70 who had recovered from COVID-19.

The genes are TRBV27 and TRBJ1-3; TRBD1 is a possible D gene (6 bases). Germline V gene sequence: CDR1 MNHEY, CDR2 SMNVEV (reference sequence). The CDR3 consists of 16 residues. V lost 0 bases to trimming and J lost 0 bases, with 9 bases between them. CDR3: CASSLSSTGSGNTIYF. DNA for the CDR3: TGTGCCAGCAGTTTATCCTCGACAGGCTCTGGAAACACCATATATTTT.

The chain recombines TRBV2 with TRBJ2-2, with 12 nucleotides matching TRBD1. Trimming took 6 bases from V and 2 from J; bases not matched to a gene: 4. The CDR3 is made up of 16 amino acids. Germline V gives CDR1 SNHLY, CDR2 FYNNEI. Written as DNA, the CDR3 is TGTGCCAGCAGGGGACAGGGGGCCCTCAACACCGGGGAGCTGTTTTTT. Translated: CASRGQGALNTGELFF.

The chain combines TRBV3-1 (or the pseudogene TRBV3-2) with TRBJ1-1; D remains unclear. The germline gives CDR1 LGHDT, CDR2 YNNKEL (reference sequence). Trimming pared 5 bases from V and 1 base from J, leaving 14 bases between. The CDR3 is 15 amino acids. The CDR3 is CASSSPFGGNTEAFF. DNA of the CDR3: TGTGCCAGCAGCTCCCCTTTCGGAGGGAACACTGAAGCTTTCTTT.

The chain combines TRBV6-5 with TRBJ2-3; D is undetermined. Trimming removed 8 bases at V and 8 bases at J, with 14 bases between. This CDR3 region has 12 residues. Germline V CDR1 and CDR2: MNHEY, SVGAGI. The CDR3: CASGRLGTTQYF. DNA of the CDR3: TGTGCCAGCGGTAGGCTAGGAACTACGCAGTATTTT.

The CDR3, as DNA: TGTGCCAGCACGTTAGGGGGCTATCGATCACCCCTCCACTTT. Protein product: CASTLGGYRSPLHF. The chain has TRBV28 and TRBJ1-6; 7 bases fit TRBD1. In germline, CDR1 is MDHEN, CDR2 SYDVKM. The trim removed 7 bases at V and 10 bases at J, leaving 10 bases unmatched. This CDR3 has 14 amino acids.

The rearrangement joins TRBV2 to TRBJ2-7; TRBD2 is a possible D gene (5 bases). CDR3 length: 13 amino acids. V lost 6 bases and J lost 6, with 15 bases in between. Germline CDR1 and CDR2: SNHLY and FYNNEI. The CDR3 DNA reads as TGTGCCAGCAGAGACACGGGAAGGGTCGAGCAGTACTTC. This translates into CASRDTGRVEQYF. Full variable domain (rest looked up from reference TRBV2 and TRBJ2-7): EPEVTQTPSHQVTQMGQEVILRCVPISNHLYFYWYRQILGQKVEFLVSFYNNEISEKSEIFDDQFSVERPDGSNFTLKIRSTKLEDSAMYFCASRDTGRVEQYFGPGTRLTVT.

CDR3 in amino acids: CASSFGTGGSNEQFF. The DNA of the CDR3 is TGTGCCAGCAGCTTCGGGACAGGGGGCTCCAATGAGCAGTTCTTC. The V call is TRBV11-2, the J call TRBJ2-1, with TRBD1 identical over 12 bases. The J segment lost 6 bases and the V segment lost 3 bases, leaving 3 bases of the junction unmatched. Per the germline V gene, CDR1 is SGHAT and CDR2 is FQNNGV. The CDR3 has 15 amino acids.

The V and J genes are TRBV12-5 and TRBJ2-7; 7 nucleotides align to TRBD1. Germline trimming cut 4 bases from V and 6 bases from J; bases unmatched to any gene: 15. Germline V gene data show CDR1 as LGHNT and CDR2 as FRNRAP. The CDR3 covers 16 residues. CDR3 DNA sequence: TGTGCTAGTGGTTCAAACAGGGGCACCAGGGTTGGCGAGCAGTACGTC. Its translation is CASGSNRGTRVGEQYV.

V gene TRBV4-1 combines with J gene TRBJ2-7, with 7 bases identical to TRBD1. The germline V gene has CDR1 MGHRA and CDR2 YSYEKL. CDR3 length: 14 residues. Unmatched junction bases numbered 4, after V lost 2 bases and J lost 3 bases. CDR3 residues: CASSQPGQNYEQYF. The CDR3, as DNA: TGCGCCAGCAGCCAACCGGGACAGAACTACGAGCAGTACTTC.

The chain carries TRBV3-1 (or the pseudogene TRBV3-2) and TRBJ2-1, with D perhaps matching TRBD2 (5 bases). Trimming shortened V by 1 base and J by 2 bases, and 9 bases separated the two germline ends. This CDR3 is built from 15 residues. Germline lookup yields CDR1 LGHDT and CDR2 YNNKEL (reference sequence). The CDR3 DNA reads TGTGCCAGCAGCCAAGTGGCGGGCACCTACAATGAGCAGTTCTTC. Translation gives CASSQVAGTYNEQFF.

The rearrangement uses TRBV18 and TRBJ1-1, with 7 nucleotides matching TRBD1. With 6 bases clipped from V and 1 base from J, the junction kept 8 bases outside the gene matches. The CDR3 has 15 residues. Germline values: CDR1 KGHSH, CDR2 LQKENI. The CDR3 here is CASSGTAFGNTEAFF. In DNA form, the CDR3 reads TGTGCCAGCTCCGGGACAGCCTTTGGGAACACTGAAGCTTTCTTT.

This clone was seen a handful of times. The V gene is TRBV6-5, the J gene TRBJ1-2; 8 bases agree with TRBD1. CDR3 length equals 16 residues. Germline CDR1 reads MNHEY; CDR2 reads SVGAGI. With 0 bases clipped from V and 4 bases from J, the junction kept 7 bases outside the gene matches. The CDR3 reads CASSYSFSGTGYGYTF. The CDR3 DNA is TGTGCCAGCAGTTACTCCTTTTCCGGGACAGGCTATGGCTACACCTTC.

This chain uses TRBV5-1 with TRBJ1-1; D perhaps matches TRBD1 (6 bases). V dropped 4 bases and J dropped 6 bases, with 10 bases sitting between them. The CDR3 is 12 residues long. Germline assignment: CDR1 SGHRS and CDR2 YFSETQ. CDR3 nucleotides: TGCGCCAGCAGCGTGGGGGGGCCTGAAGCTTTCTTT. Amino acid sequence: CASSVGGPEAFF.

The chain joins TRBV5-1 to TRBJ2-1; 11 bases line up with TRBD1. Germline V gene sequence: CDR1 SGHRS, CDR2 YFSETQ. V trimming: 0 bases; J trimming: 3 bases; junction bases outside the gene matches: 2. This CDR3 spans 16 amino acids. The CDR3 nucleotides are TGCGCCAGCAGCTTGGGGACAGGGGGCATCTACAATGAGCAGTTCTTC. This gives the protein CASSLGTGGIYNEQFF. The full variable domain, in which reference TRBV5-1 and TRBJ2-1 provide the parts outside the CDR3, is KAGVTQTPRYLIKTRGQQVTLSCSPISGHRSVSWYQQTPGQGLQFLFEYFSETQRNKGNFPGRFSGRQFSNSRSEMNVSTLELGDSALYLCASSLGTGGIYNEQFFGPGTRLTVL.

The chain recombines TRBV6-5 with TRBJ1-3, with D possibly matching TRBD1 (6 bases). This CDR3 is 15 amino acids long. Deletions cut 6 bases from V and 4 bases from J, with 16 bases between. Germline CDR1 reads MNHEY; CDR2 reads SVGAGI. The CDR3 region has the DNA TGTGCCAGCAGACCCGCGTCCAGGGGCGGAAACACCATATATTTT. It yields the protein CASRPASRGGNTIYF.